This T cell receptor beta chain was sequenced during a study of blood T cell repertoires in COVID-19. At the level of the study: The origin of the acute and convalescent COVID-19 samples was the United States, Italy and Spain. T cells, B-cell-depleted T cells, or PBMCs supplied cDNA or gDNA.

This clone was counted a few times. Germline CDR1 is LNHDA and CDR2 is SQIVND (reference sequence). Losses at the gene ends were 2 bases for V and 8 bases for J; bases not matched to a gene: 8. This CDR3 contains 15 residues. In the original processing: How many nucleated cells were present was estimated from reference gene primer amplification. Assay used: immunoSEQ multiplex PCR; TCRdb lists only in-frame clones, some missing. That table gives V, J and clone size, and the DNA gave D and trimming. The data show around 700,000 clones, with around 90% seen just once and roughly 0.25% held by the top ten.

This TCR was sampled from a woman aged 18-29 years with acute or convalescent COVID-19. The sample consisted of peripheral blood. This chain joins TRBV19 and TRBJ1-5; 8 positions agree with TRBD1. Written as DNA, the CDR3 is TGTGCCAGTAGTATAAGTCCAGGGGGCTTGGAGCCCCAGCATTTT. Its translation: CASSISPGGLEPQHF.